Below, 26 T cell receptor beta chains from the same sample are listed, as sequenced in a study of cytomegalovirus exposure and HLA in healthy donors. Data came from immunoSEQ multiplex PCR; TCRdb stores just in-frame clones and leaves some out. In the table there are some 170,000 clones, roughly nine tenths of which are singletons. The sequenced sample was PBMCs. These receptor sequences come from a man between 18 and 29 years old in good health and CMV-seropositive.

CDR3: CASRLAGVETQYF. The CDR3 DNA is TGTGCCAGCAGGTTAGCGGGGGTGGAGACCCAGTACTTC. The rearrangement joins TRBV27 to TRBJ2-5; 9 nucleotides line up with TRBD2. Germline CDR1 is MNHEY and CDR2 is SMNVEV (reference sequence). The CDR3 consists of 13 residues. Trimming removed 6 bases from V and 5 bases from J; junction bases left unmatched: 4.

For the CDR3, the DNA is TGTGCCAGCAGTCCCCGGGACAGGGGGTCTGGTTATGGCTACACCTTC. Its protein product is CASSPRDRGSGYGYTF. The chain carries TRBV6-6 and TRBJ1-2; TRBD1 aligns across 11 bases. Germline V CDR1 and CDR2: MNHNY, SVGAGI (reference sequence). The CDR3 totals 16 residues. V gave up 5 bases and J gave up 5 bases; unmatched junction bases: 10.

The CDR3 loop reads CASSTSLSNQPQHF. The CDR3 coding sequence is TGTGCCAGCAGTACCTCACTTAGCAATCAGCCCCAGCATTTT. The J gene is TRBJ1-5, the V gene TRBV6-1, with unresolved D. V lost 5 bases, J lost 0 bases, and 8 bases lay in between. This CDR3 is 14 amino acids long. Germline values: CDR1 MNHNS, CDR2 SASEGT.

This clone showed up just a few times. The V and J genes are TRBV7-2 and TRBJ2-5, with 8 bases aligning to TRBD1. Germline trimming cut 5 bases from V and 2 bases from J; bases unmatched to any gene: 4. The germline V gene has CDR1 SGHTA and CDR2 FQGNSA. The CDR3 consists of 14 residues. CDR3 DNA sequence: TGTGCCAGCAGCCCGGACAGGGCGCAAGAGACCCAGTACTTC. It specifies CASSPDRAQETQYF. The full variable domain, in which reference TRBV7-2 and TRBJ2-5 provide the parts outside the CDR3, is GAGVSQSPSNKVTEKGKDVELRCDPISGHTALYWYRQSLGQGLEFLIYFQGNSAPDKSGLPSDRFSAERTGGSVSTLTIQRTQQEDSAVYLCASSPDRAQETQYFGPGTRLLVL.

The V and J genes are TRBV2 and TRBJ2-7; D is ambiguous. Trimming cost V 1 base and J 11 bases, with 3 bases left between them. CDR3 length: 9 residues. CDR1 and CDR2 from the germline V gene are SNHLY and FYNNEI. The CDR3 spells CASSEGEYF. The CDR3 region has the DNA TGTGCCAGCAGTGAAGGCGAGTACTTC.

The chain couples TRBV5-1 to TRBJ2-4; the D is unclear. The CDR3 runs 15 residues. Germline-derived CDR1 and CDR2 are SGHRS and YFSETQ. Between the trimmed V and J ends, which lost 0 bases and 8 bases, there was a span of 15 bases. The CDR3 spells CASSLVADNKDIQYF. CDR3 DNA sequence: TGCGCCAGCAGCTTGGTAGCAGATAATAAGGACATTCAGTACTTC.

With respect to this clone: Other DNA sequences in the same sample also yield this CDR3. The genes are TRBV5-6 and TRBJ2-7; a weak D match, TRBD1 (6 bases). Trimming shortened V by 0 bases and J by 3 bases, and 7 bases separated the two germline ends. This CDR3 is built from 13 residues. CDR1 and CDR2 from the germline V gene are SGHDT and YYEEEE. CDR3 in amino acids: CASSLGQDYEQYF. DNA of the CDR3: TGTGCCAGCAGCTTGGGACAGGACTACGAGCAGTACTTC.

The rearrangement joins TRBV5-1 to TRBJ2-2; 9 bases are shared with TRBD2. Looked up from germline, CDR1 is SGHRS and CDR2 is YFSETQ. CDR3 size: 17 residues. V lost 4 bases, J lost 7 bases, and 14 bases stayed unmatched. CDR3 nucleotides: TGCGCCAGCAGCATTGTTCGGGCTAGCGGGGATGGCGGGGAGCTGTTTTTT. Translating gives CASSIVRASGDGGELFF.

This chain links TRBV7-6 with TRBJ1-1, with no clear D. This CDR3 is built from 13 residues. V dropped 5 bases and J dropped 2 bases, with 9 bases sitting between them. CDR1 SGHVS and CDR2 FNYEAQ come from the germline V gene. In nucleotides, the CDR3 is TGTGCCAGCAGCCAGGTTGGCAACACTGAAGCTTTCTTT. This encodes CASSQVGNTEAFF.

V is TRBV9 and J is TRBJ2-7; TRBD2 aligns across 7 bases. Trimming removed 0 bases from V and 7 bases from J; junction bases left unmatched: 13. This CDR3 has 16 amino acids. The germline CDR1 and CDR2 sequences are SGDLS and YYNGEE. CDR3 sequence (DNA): TGTGCCAGCAGCGTAGAGGGGTGGGGCGGGGAGGGAGAGCAGTACTTC. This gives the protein CASSVEGWGGEGEQYF. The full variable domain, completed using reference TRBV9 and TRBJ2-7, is DSGVTQTPKHLITATGQRVTLRCSPRSGDLSVYWYQQSLDQGLQFLIQYYNGEERAKGNILERFSAQQFPDLHSELNLSSLELGDSALYFCASSVEGWGGEGEQYFGPGTRLTVT.

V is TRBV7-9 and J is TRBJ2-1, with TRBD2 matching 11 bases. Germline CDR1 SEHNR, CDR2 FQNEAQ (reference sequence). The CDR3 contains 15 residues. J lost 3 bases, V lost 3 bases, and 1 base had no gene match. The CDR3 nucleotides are TGTGCCAGCAGCTTTACTAGCGGGGGCTACAATGAGCAGTTCTTC. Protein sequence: CASSFTSGGYNEQFF.

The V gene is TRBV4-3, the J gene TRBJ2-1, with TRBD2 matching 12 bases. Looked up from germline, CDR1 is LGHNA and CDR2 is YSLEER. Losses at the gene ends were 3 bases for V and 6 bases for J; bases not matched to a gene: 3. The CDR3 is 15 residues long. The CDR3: CASSHGLAGTNEQFF. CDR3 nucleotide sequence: TGCGCCAGCAGCCACGGACTAGCGGGGACCAATGAGCAGTTCTTC.

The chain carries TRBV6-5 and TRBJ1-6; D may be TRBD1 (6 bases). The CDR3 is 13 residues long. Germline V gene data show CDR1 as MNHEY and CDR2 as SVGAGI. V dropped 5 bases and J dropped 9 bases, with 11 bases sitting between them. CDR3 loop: CASSQWTVSPLHF. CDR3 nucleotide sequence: TGTGCCAGCAGTCAATGGACAGTTTCACCCCTCCACTTT.

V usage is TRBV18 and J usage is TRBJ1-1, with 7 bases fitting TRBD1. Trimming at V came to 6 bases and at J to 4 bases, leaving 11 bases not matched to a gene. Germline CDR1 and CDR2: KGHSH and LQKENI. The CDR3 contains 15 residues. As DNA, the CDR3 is TGTGCCAGCTCCGAGACAGGGCCGCGAGGCACTGAAGCTTTCTTT. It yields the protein CASSETGPRGTEAFF.

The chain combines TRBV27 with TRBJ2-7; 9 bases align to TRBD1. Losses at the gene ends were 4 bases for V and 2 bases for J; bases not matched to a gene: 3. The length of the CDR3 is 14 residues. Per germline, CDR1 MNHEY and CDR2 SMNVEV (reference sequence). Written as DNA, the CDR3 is TGTGCCAGCAGTTCCGGGACAGGGCCCTACGAGCAGTACTTC. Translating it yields CASSSGTGPYEQYF.

CDR3 DNA: TGTGCCACCACCGGGACAGGACATTCTGGGGCCAACGTCCTGACTTTC. This gives the protein CATTGTGHSGANVLTF. V usage is TRBV15 and J usage is TRBJ2-6; 8 nucleotides match TRBD1. The germline CDR1 and CDR2 sequences are LNHNV and YYDKDF (reference sequence). The CDR3 has 16 amino acids. V shed 7 bases and J 1 base; nucleotides not matched to a gene: 6.

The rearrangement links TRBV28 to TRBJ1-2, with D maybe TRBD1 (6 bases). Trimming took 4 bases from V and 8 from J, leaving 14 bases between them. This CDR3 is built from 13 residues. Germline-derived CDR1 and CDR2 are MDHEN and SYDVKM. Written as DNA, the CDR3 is TGTGCCAGCAGTTCTGGACAGCTGGAAGGCTACACCTTC. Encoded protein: CASSSGQLEGYTF.

The chain's CDR3 is CASSLGDRLGNEQFF. The CDR3 DNA reads as TGCGCCAGCAGCTTGGGGGACAGGCTGGGCAATGAGCAGTTCTTC. V usage is TRBV5-1 and J usage is TRBJ2-1; 8 positions agree with TRBD1. CDR3 length equals 15 residues. Per the germline V gene, CDR1 is SGHRS and CDR2 is YFSETQ. V shed 0 bases, J shed 6 bases, and the junction held 5 bases outside the gene matches.

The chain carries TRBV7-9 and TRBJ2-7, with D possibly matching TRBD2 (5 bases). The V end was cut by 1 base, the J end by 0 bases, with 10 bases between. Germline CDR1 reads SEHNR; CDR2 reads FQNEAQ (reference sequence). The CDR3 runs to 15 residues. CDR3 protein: CASSLGRVDSYEQYF. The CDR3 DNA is TGTGCCAGCAGCTTAGGGCGGGTCGACTCCTACGAGCAGTACTTC.

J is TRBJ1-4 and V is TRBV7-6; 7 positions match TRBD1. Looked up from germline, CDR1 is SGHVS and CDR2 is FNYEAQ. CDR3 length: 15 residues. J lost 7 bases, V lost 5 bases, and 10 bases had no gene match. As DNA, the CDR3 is TGTGCCAGCAGCCCAGGGACAGTCCTCGGTGAAAAACTGTTTTTT. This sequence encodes CASSPGTVLGEKLFF.

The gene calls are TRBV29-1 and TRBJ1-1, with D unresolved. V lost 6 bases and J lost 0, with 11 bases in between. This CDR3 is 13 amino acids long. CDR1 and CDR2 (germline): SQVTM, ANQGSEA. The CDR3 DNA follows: TGCAGCGTGAATAGTCAATTGAACACTGAAGCTTTCTTT. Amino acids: CSVNSQLNTEAFF.

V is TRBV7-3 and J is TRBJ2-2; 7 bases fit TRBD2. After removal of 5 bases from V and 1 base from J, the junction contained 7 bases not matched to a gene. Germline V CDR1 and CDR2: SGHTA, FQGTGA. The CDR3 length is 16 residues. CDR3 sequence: CASSPWEGRNTGELFF. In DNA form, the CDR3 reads TGTGCCAGCAGCCCCTGGGAGGGGAGGAACACCGGGGAGCTGTTTTTT.

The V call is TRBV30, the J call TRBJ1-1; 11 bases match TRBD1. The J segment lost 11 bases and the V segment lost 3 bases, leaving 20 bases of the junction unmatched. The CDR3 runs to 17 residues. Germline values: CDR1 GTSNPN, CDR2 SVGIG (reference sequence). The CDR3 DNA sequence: TGTGCCTGGAGCGATACCGGGACAGGGGGTCCCCGACCCAGGGCTTTCTTT. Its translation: CAWSDTGTGGPRPRAFF.

The CDR3 DNA follows: TGCGCCAGCAGCTTGACTACTAGCGGGGCCTACAATGAGCAGTTCTTC. Its protein product is CASSLTTSGAYNEQFF. The J gene is TRBJ2-1, the V gene TRBV5-1, with 10 nucleotides matching TRBD2. Germline CDR1 SGHRS, CDR2 YFSETQ. This CDR3 has 16 residues. V was pared by 1 base and J by 2 bases, with 3 bases of the junction left unmatched.

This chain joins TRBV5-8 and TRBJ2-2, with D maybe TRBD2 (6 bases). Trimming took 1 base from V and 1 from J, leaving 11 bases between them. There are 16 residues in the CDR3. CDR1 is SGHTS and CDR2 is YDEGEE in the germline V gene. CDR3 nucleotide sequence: TGTGCCAGCAGCTTGCGAGGAGGGTGGAACACCGGGGAGCTGTTTTTT. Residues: CASSLRGGWNTGELFF.

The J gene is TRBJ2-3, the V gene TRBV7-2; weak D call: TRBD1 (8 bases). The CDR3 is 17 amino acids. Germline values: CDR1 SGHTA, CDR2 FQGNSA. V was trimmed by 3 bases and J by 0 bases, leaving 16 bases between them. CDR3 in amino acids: CASSFPGGQESTDTQYF. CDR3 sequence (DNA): TGTGCCAGCAGCTTCCCGGGGGGACAGGAAAGCACAGATACGCAGTATTTT. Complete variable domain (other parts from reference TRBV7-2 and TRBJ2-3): GAGVSQSPSNKVTEKGKDVELRCDPISGHTALYWYRQSLGQGLEFLIYFQGNSAPDKSGLPSDRFSAERTGGSVSTLTIQRTQQEDSAVYLCASSFPGGQESTDTQYFGPGTRLTVL.